These T cell receptor beta chains were read from a single sample in a study of blood T cell repertoires in COVID-19. The method was immunoSEQ multiplex PCR; TCRdb's version includes in-frame clones alone and lacks a portion of them. The data contain about 47,000 clones, roughly 87% of them singletons. The specimen was peripheral blood. The receptors derive from a man aged 50 to 60 with active COVID-19. Both conserved end residues are part of each CDR3. Only some rows state a clone size, as once, few, many or a class for expanded clones.

v_call: TRBV11-2; clone_size: once; j_call: TRBJ1-1; cdr3_aa: CASSAGGGGHTEAFF
v_call: TRBV5-6; clone_size: .; j_call: TRBJ2-7; cdr3_aa: CASSHGPRRASYEQYF
v_call: TRBV7-3; clone_size: .; j_call: TRBJ2-3; cdr3_aa: CASSPLGRREGSTDTQYF
v_call: TRBV24-1; clone_size: .; j_call: TRBJ2-1; cdr3_aa: CATSGEGGNEQFF
v_call: TRBV5-1; clone_size: few; j_call: TRBJ2-5; cdr3_aa: CASSFAGQETQYF
v_call: TRBV6-5; clone_size: .; j_call: TRBJ1-1; cdr3_aa: CASSYDRGQNTEAFF
v_call: TRBV18; clone_size: .; j_call: TRBJ2-1; cdr3_aa: CASSPRTSEGNEQFF
v_call: TRBV14; clone_size: .; j_call: TRBJ2-7; cdr3_aa: CASSHLGQGSSYEQYF
v_call: TRBV6-2/TRBV6-3; clone_size: .; j_call: TRBJ2-5; cdr3_aa: CASSLPLAGGETQYF
v_call: TRBV14; clone_size: .; j_call: TRBJ2-1; cdr3_aa: CASSPDGTHQFF
v_call: TRBV29-1; clone_size: .; j_call: TRBJ2-1; cdr3_aa: CSVEVNRGTTANEQFF
v_call: TRBV7-6; clone_size: .; j_call: TRBJ2-2; cdr3_aa: CASSPDRGGTGELFF
v_call: TRBV18; clone_size: .; j_call: TRBJ1-4; cdr3_aa: CASSRQGNEKLFF
v_call: TRBV2; clone_size: .; j_call: TRBJ2-1; cdr3_aa: CASSGDRGLNEQFF
v_call: TRBV29-1; clone_size: .; j_call: TRBJ2-2; cdr3_aa: CSVGRSQYTGELFF
v_call: TRBV4-1; clone_size: .; j_call: TRBJ1-4; cdr3_aa: CASSTPGGTNEKLFF
v_call: TRBV6-5; clone_size: .; j_call: TRBJ1-1; cdr3_aa: CASSHRQPSSAEAFF
v_call: TRBV7-9; clone_size: .; j_call: TRBJ1-4; cdr3_aa: CASSPADRRDEKLFF
v_call: TRBV5-1; clone_size: .; j_call: TRBJ2-3; cdr3_aa: CASSSGTKFSDTQYF
v_call: TRBV7-3; clone_size: .; j_call: TRBJ2-2; cdr3_aa: CASSLKRAKNTGELFF
v_call: TRBV5-8; clone_size: .; j_call: TRBJ2-5; cdr3_aa: CASSLYLMGGKSETQYF
v_call: TRBV5-4; clone_size: .; j_call: TRBJ2-3; cdr3_aa: CASSPRSGTGSTQYF
v_call: TRBV9; clone_size: .; j_call: TRBJ2-1; cdr3_aa: CASSARDEQFF
v_call: TRBV11-3; clone_size: .; j_call: TRBJ1-1; cdr3_aa: CASSLSRGRNTEAFF
v_call: TRBV9; clone_size: .; j_call: TRBJ2-3; cdr3_aa: CASSPRGEAGGTDTQYF